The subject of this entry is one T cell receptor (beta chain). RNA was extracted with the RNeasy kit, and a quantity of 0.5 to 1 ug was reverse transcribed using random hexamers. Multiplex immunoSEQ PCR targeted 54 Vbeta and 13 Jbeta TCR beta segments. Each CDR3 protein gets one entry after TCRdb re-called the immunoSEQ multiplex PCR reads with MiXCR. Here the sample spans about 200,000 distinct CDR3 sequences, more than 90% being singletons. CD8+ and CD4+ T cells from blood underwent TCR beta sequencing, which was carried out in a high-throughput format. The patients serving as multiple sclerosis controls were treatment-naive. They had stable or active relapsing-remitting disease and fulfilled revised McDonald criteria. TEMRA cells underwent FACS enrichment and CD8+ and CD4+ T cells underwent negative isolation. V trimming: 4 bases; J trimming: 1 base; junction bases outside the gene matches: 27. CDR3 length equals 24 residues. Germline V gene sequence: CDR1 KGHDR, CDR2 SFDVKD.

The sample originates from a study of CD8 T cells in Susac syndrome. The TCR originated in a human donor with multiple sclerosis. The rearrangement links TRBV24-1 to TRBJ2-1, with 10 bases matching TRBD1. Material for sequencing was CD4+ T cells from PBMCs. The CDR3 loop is CATSDRTFIYRDRGLFDSYNEQFF. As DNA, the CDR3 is TGTGCCACCAGTGACAGAACATTTATCTACCGGGACAGGGGACTATTCGATTCCTACAATGAGCAGTTCTTC.